This T cell receptor (beta chain) was found in a study of shared clonotypes between healthy human individuals (dated by TCRdb to the early 2020s). In terms of the full investigation: Three men and a couple of women, aged 18 to 49 years, made up the cohort. Per donor, three plates each were used for CD4 naive and CD4 memory, two for CD8 naive, and one for CD8 memory. Per donor, leukapheresis produced somewhere between about 0.94 and 10 billion PBMCs. To estimate repertoire size and how much clonotype sharing occurs between individuals, the study deeply sequenced the blood TCR repertoires of roughly 5 healthy adults. To increase sequencing depth and limit assay-specific biases, TCR repertoire library preparation and sequencing were carried out by different laboratories using diverse techniques.

About this clone: Its antigen remains unidentified. Base-call qualities are not available, and no considerably larger clone is one nucleotide away.

CDR1 is given as SGHRS and CDR2 as YFSETQ, both from the germline V gene. Trimming takes 3 bases from V and 5 bases from J, and the germline ends sit 15 bases apart. Its CDR3 holds 14 amino acids, cysteine through phenylalanine. The kept DNA is CDR3 alone, 42 bases in frame from the first base. Paper-wide results and their limitations: Because the study included a small number of donors, the genetic and exposure-history diversity represented was limited. Sampling was restricted to blood, and TCR repertoires in tissues likely differ from the TCR repertoires found in blood. Across four donors, approximately 4.9% of naive CD4, roughly 3.8% of naive CD8, approximately 2.5% of memory CD4, and approximately 0.4% of memory CD8 clonotypes were shared. Pairwise subsampling indicated that sequencing depth was expected to affect the degree of clonotype sharing among donors. Even with the large sequencing depth, rarefaction of the sorted-subset datasets indicated that sequencing was incomplete. Compared with non-shared clonotypes, clonotypes shared by all four sorted-subset donors had higher generation probabilities. Naive subsets generally had larger estimated clonotype richness than memory subsets did.

Using the deep immunoSEQ assay, TCR CDR3 regions were amplified from genomic DNA by multiplex PCR. Extracted genomic DNA from each cell subset was spread evenly across all wells of several immunoSEQ 96-well plates, with each plate serving as a replicate. For sorted subsets, about 210 ng of genomic DNA, equivalent to some 33,000 T cell genomes, went into each replicate PCR. The purified libraries were quantified using a Qubit 3.0 fluorometer, sized with a Bioanalyzer 2100, and then quantified again using the KAPA Library Quantification kit. Each immunoSEQ 96-well plate was sequenced on its own single-read 150-cycle Illumina NextSeq 550 flow cell. The authors processed their data as follows. Because the immunoSEQ output held only junctional sequences and lacked quality scores, the filtering could not match the filtering applied to full-length reads. To assign V/J genes and CDR3, sequences were annotated using PyIR, a Python wrapper for IgBLAST v1.9, with IMGT germline references. Reads with weak V/J assignments (E-value above 1e-6), missing CDR3, stop codons, out-of-frame junctions, or ambiguous translated residues were removed. A V3J clonotype was defined by an identical inferred V gene, J gene, and CDR3 amino acid sequence. Percentage overlap between repertoires was computed as shared unique clonotypes divided by the size of the smaller repertoire. RTK rarefaction, the Chao1 estimator, and Recon v2.1 estimates of unobserved clonotypes were used to assess repertoire richness. Generation probabilities for all TCRbeta clonotypes obtained by the gDNA method from a few donors were computed using OLGA. This immuneACCESS table, as held by TCRdb, lists in-frame sequences with V and J called but not all clones. Of the missing ones, under half trace to an unresolved V gene in checked studies; the others have no known cause. The DNA gave D and trimming, while V, J and clone size come from that table. The sample table lists 550,000 to 800,000 clones, roughly 70% of them with a count of one. The top ten clonotypes cover around 1.6% of the sample.

Donors were healthy HIV-negative adults with no recently reported acute infections or vaccinations. Only Caucasian adults living in Nashville, Tennessee, USA were represented among the donors. CD4+ T cells were enriched through magnetic negative selection, after which naive cells were positively selected on CD45RA and the remaining negative fraction served as the memory subset. Blood was obtained by leukapheresis, after which PBMCs were separated by Ficoll-Histopaque density gradient centrifugation and cryopreserved in liquid nitrogen vapor phase. Analytical flow cytometry was used to check the purity and quantity of each magnetically sorted T cell population. Genomic DNA was isolated from every sorted fraction and measured by UV absorbance on a Nanodrop 2000c.

The chain couples TRBV5-1 to TRBJ2-7; tentative D gene TRBD2, with 6 bases matching. The sequence derives from a woman younger than 45 in good health. Source material: memory CD4+ T cells sorted from blood. What the cell subset or site label conveys for this sample: CD45RA-negative fraction. The CDR3 region has the sequence CASSWGTLGNEQYF. The nucleotides are TGCGCCAGCAGCTGGGGGACTTTAGGAAACGAGCAGTACTTC.